This T cell receptor (beta chain) was retrieved from a study of identical twins. In this sample, this clonotype turned up many times. Its antigen is unidentified. A universal primer site arose from template switching, and cDNA bore unique molecular identifiers. TCRdb re-called the 5' RACE reads through MiXCR, storing one row per CDR3 protein. This table holds roughly 770,000 distinct CDR3 sequences, roughly 18% found once. Study-wide points: Out-of-frame beta chain sequences displayed weaker excess sharing between twins. Conclusions relied on cross-sectional statistical analysis, not following the same donors.

These data also formed part of another study, on T cells expressing NK-cell markers.

Material for sequencing was PBMCs. This sequence originates from a woman between 18 and 29 years old in good health.

CDR3 protein: CASSWRTGGDTQYF. As DNA, the CDR3 is TGTGCCAGCAGCTGGCGGACTGGGGGGGATACGCAGTATTTT. This chain connects TRBV5-6 to TRBJ2-3, with D possibly matching TRBD2 (6 bases). V was clipped by 3 bases and J by 6 bases, with 14 bases between them. Germline V gene data show CDR1 as SGHDT and CDR2 as YYEEEE. The CDR3 extends over 14 amino acids.